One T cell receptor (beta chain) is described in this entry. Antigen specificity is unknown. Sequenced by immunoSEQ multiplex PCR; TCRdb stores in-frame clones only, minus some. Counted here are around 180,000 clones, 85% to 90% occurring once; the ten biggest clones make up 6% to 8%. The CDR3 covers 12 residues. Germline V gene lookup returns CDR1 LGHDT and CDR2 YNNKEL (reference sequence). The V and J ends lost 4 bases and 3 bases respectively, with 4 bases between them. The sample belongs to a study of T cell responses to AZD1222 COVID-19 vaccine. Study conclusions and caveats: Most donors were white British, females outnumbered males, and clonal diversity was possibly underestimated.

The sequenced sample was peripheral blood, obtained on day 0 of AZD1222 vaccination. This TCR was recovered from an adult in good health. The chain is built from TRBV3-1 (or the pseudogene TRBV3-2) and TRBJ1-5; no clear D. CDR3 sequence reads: CASSRHNQPQHF. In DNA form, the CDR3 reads TGTGCCAGCAGCCGGCACAATCAGCCCCAGCATTTT.